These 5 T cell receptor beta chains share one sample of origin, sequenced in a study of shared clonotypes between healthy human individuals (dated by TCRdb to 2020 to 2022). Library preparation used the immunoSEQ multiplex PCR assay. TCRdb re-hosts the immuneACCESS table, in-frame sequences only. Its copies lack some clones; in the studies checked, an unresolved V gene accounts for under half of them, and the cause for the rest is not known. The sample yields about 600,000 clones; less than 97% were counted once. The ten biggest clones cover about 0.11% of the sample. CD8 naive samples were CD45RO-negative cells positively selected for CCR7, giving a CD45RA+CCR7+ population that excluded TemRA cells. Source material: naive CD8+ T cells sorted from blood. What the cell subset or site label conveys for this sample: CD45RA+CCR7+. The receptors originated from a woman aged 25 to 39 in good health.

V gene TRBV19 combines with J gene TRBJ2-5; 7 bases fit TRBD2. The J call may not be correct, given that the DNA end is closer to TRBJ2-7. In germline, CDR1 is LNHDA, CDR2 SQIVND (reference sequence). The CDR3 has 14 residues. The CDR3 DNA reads TGTGCCAGTAGATACCGGGACTATTCTTACGAGCAGTACTTC. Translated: CASRYRDYSYEQYF.

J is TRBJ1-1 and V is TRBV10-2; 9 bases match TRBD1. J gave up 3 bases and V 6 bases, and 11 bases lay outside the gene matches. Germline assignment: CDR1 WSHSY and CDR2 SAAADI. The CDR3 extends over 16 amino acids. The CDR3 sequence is CASRGQGMVWDTEAFF. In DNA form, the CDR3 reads TGCGCCAGCAGGGGACAGGGAATGGTTTGGGACACTGAAGCTTTCTTT.

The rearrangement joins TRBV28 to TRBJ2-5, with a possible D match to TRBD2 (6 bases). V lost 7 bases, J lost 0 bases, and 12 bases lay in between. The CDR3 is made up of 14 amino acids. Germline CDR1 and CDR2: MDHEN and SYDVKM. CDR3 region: CASKTSAYQETQYF. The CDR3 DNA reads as TGTGCCAGCAAGACTAGTGCGTACCAAGAGACCCAGTACTTC.

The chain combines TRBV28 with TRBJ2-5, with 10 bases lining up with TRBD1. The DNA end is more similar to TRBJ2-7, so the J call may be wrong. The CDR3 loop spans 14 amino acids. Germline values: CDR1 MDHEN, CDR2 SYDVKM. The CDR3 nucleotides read TGTGCCAGCAGTTTAACCGGGACAGGGGCCGAGCAGTACTTC. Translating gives CASSLTGTGAEQYF.

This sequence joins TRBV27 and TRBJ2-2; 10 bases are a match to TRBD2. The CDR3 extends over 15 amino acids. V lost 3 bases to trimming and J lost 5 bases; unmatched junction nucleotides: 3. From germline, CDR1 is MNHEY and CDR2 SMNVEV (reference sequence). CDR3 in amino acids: CASSFTTSGTGELFF. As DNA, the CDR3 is TGTGCCAGCAGTTTTACGACTAGCGGGACCGGGGAGCTGTTTTTT.